The entry below describes one T cell receptor beta chain. The data derive from a study of blood T cell repertoires in COVID-19. Measured with immunoSEQ multiplex PCR; TCRdb has only the in-frame clones, and not every one. There are a few hundred thousand clones in the sample; just over 85% occur only once, and roughly 15% lies in the top ten. Trimming took off 3 bases at V and 0 bases at J, with 11 bases between the two ends. This CDR3 spans 15 amino acids. The V gene's germline CDR1 is SEHNR and CDR2 FQNEAQ (reference sequence). Sequencing used PBMCs or T cells enriched from blood (not recorded which). This chain joins TRBV7-9 and TRBJ1-1, with D possibly TRBD1 on 5 matching bases. The sequence derives from a woman between 45 and 60 years old with acute COVID-19. CDR3 loop: CASSFRQTLNTEAFF. The CDR3 DNA reads as TGTGCCAGCAGCTTCAGACAGACACTGAACACTGAAGCTTTCTTT.